Below are 8 T cell receptor beta chains sequenced from a single sample in a study of OX40 agonist ivuxolimab in advanced cancers. This table comes from immunoSEQ multiplex PCR, and its TCRdb copy is limited to in-frame clones, with some not included. Of about 110,000 clones listed, 85% to 95% are singletons. Sequencing used CD4+ or CD8+ T cells sorted from blood, obtained in a trial of the OX40 agonist ivuxolimab. These receptors were taken from an adult with an advanced solid tumor such as melanoma, head and neck, liver or kidney cancer.

V and J are TRBV27 and TRBJ1-2; D is unresolved. Trimming cost V 3 bases and J 0 bases, with 5 bases left between them. Germline V lookup: CDR1 MNHEY, CDR2 SMNVEV (reference sequence). CDR3 length: 13 residues. In DNA form, the CDR3 reads TGTGCCAGCAGTTTCGGCACTAACTATGGCTACACCTTC. It specifies CASSFGTNYGYTF.

The V call is TRBV11-3, the J call TRBJ1-1, with D unclear. The germline gives CDR1 SGHNT, CDR2 YENEEA. The CDR3 extends over 13 amino acids. V shed 3 bases and J shed 7 bases, with 12 bases lying between them. In nucleotides, the CDR3 is TGTGCCAGCAGCTTGGATCTCGGGTTTGAAGCTTTCTTT. It translates to CASSLDLGFEAFF.

This sequence joins TRBV5-1 and TRBJ2-7, with 10 bases identical to TRBD2. J was trimmed by 2 bases and V by 3 bases; bases with no gene match: 5. This CDR3 comprises 15 residues. Germline assignment: CDR1 SGHRS and CDR2 YFSETQ. CDR3 region: CASSSGLAAAYEQYF. Written as DNA, the CDR3 is TGCGCCAGCAGCTCTGGACTAGCGGCCGCCTACGAGCAGTACTTC.

This rearrangement joins TRBV5-5 to TRBJ1-1; no definite D call. This CDR3 is 13 amino acids long. Trimming took off 2 bases at V and 1 base at J, with 6 bases between the two ends. Germline V gene data show CDR1 as SGHKS and CDR2 as YYEKEE (reference sequence). The chain's CDR3 is CASSLSENTEAFF. CDR3 coding DNA: TGTGCCAGCAGCTTAAGTGAGAACACTGAAGCTTTCTTT.

This chain joins TRBV10-3 and TRBJ1-1, with unresolved D. This CDR3 has 14 residues. Between the trimmed V and J ends, which lost 4 bases and 4 bases, there was a span of 13 bases. Germline lookup yields CDR1 ENHRY and CDR2 SYGVKD. The CDR3 reads CAISGLGWSTEAFF. CDR3 in DNA: TGTGCCATCAGTGGCCTGGGGTGGTCCACTGAAGCTTTCTTT.

The J gene is TRBJ2-3, the V gene TRBV11-2, with D possibly matching TRBD1 (5 bases). The germline V gene has CDR1 SGHAT and CDR2 FQNNGV. The CDR3 contains 14 residues. V was cut by 4 bases and J by 1 base, with 9 bases left in between. The CDR3 nucleotides read TGTGCCAGCAGCTCTCAGACAGGCACAGATACGCAGTATTTT. It encodes CASSSQTGTDTQYF.

CDR3 residues: CASSVTSAETQYF. The CDR3 coding sequence is TGTGCCAGCAGTGTGACTAGTGCAGAGACCCAGTACTTC. V gene TRBV2 combines with J gene TRBJ2-5, with D possibly TRBD2 on 6 matching bases. V shed 4 bases and J shed 4 bases, with 10 bases lying between them. The CDR3 contains 13 residues. Germline V gives CDR1 SNHLY, CDR2 FYNNEI.

This rearrangement joins TRBV7-3 to TRBJ2-5; D gene ambiguous. Trimming removed 2 bases at V and 6 bases at J, with 10 bases between. This CDR3 has 13 residues. Germline V gene lookup returns CDR1 SGHTA and CDR2 FQGTGA. Written as DNA, the CDR3 is TGTGCCAGCAGCTTATATCAAGGCCAGACCCAGTACTTC. Residues: CASSLYQGQTQYF.